The 21 T cell receptor beta chains below were found in one sample sequenced in a study of identical twins. MiXCR was run by TCRdb on the 5' RACE reads, yielding one entry per CDR3 protein. The table lists 1.5 million to 2 million distinct CDR3 sequences, roughly 35% of them singletons. Sequences were obtained from cord blood. The source is a newborn girl in good health.

This clonotype was observed a handful of times. This chain connects TRBV11-2 to TRBJ2-4, with 10 positions matching TRBD2. The V segment lost 0 bases and the J segment 0 bases; nucleotides outside the gene matches: 2. Germline loops: CDR1 SGHAT, CDR2 FQNNGV. The CDR3 is made up of 17 amino acids. The CDR3 nucleotides read TGTGCCAGCAGCTTAGACGGACTAGCGGTAGCCAAAAACATTCAGTACTTC. Translated, it gives CASSLDGLAVAKNIQYF.

This clonotype was counted once. The CDR3 DNA reads TGCAGTGCTGCCAGGACTAGCGGAGAACACATCTCCTACAATGAGCAGTACTTC. Translated, it gives CSAARTSGEHISYNEQYF. The rearrangement links TRBV20-1 to TRBJ2-1; 10 nucleotides agree with TRBD2. The J call may not be correct, given that the DNA end is closer to TRBJ2-7. The CDR3 loop spans 18 amino acids. Germline-derived CDR1 and CDR2 are DFQATT and SNEGSKA (reference sequence).

This clonotype was picked up a small number of times. The J gene is TRBJ2-7, the V gene TRBV5-1, with 9 positions matching TRBD2. Germline lookup yields CDR1 SGHRS and CDR2 YFSETQ. This CDR3 contains 16 residues. V dropped 0 bases and J dropped 7; count of bases not matched to a gene: 11. The CDR3 coding sequence is TGCGCCAGCAGCTTGGGACTAGCGGAGACCCCCAATGAGCAGTACTTC. This sequence encodes CASSLGLAETPNEQYF. Full variable domain (missing parts from reference TRBV5-1 and TRBJ2-7): KAGVTQTPRYLIKTRGQQVTLSCSPISGHRSVSWYQQTPGQGLQFLFEYFSETQRNKGNFPGRFSGRQFSNSRSEMNVSTLELGDSALYLCASSLGLAETPNEQYFGPGTRLTVT.

This chain connects TRBV12-3 or TRBV12-4 to TRBJ1-6; tentatively, D is TRBD1 (6 bases). V was clipped by 1 base and J by 7 bases, with 17 bases between them. The CDR3 is 17 residues long. CDR3 DNA sequence: TGTGCCAGCAGTTTAGGGTTTGGGGGCACGGAGAATTCACCCCTCCACTTT. Translated, it gives CASSLGFGGTENSPLHF.

This clonotype was recorded at least ten times. The gene calls are TRBV5-1 and TRBJ1-6; D is perhaps TRBD1 (6 bases). The V end lost 1 base, the J end lost 7 bases, and 9 bases lay between the germline ends. The CDR3 loop spans 14 amino acids. CDR1 is SGHRS, CDR2 YFSETQ, per germline. This chain's CDR3 is CASSLWTANSPLHF. The CDR3 nucleotides read TGCGCCAGCAGCTTGTGGACAGCAAATTCACCCCTCCACTTT.

About this clonotype: Compared with germline, one end of the junction differs, possibly owing to a read error. The chain is built from TRBV7-8 and TRBJ2-7; possibly TRBD2 for D (6 bases). This CDR3 has 15 amino acids. Germline assignment: CDR1 SGHVS and CDR2 FQNEAQ. DNA for the CDR3: TGTACCAGCAGCTTAGGTTACGGGAGATCCTACGAGCAGTACTTC. This encodes CTSSLGYGRSYEQYF.

On this clonotype: At one boundary the junction diverges from the germline segment, which might be a read error. The chain couples TRBV20-1 to TRBJ2-1, with 8 nucleotides matching TRBD2. The CDR3 extends over 16 amino acids. In germline, CDR1 is DFQATT, CDR2 SNEGSKA (reference sequence). The CDR3 region is CSARDGVAGLYSEQFF. CDR3 DNA: TGCAGTGCTAGAGATGGAGTAGCGGGACTTTACAGTGAGCAGTTCTTC.

The rearrangement links TRBV12-3 or TRBV12-4 to TRBJ2-1; D might be TRBD2 (7 bases). Trimming removed 6 bases from V and 9 bases from J, with 12 bases in between. The CDR3 runs 12 residues. The CDR3 bases are TGTGCCAGCAGGGGAGGGACACCTGAGCAGTTCTTC. Amino acid sequence: CASRGGTPEQFF.

This clonotype was seen a few times. The gene calls are TRBV25-1 and TRBJ1-4; 7 nucleotides align to TRBD1. With V trimmed by 2 bases and J by 3 bases, 6 bases remained unmatched. Germline V CDR1 and CDR2: MGHDK, SYGVNS. The CDR3 is made up of 16 amino acids. CDR3: CASSEPTGRSNEKLFF. The CDR3 nucleotides are TGTGCCAGCAGTGAACCGACAGGGAGGTCTAATGAAAAACTGTTTTTT.

As DNA, the CDR3 is TGTGCCAGCAGCCGACAAACAGGGACCTATGGCTACACCTTC. It yields the protein CASSRQTGTYGYTF. The chain carries TRBV14 and TRBJ1-2; D may be TRBD1 (6 bases). CDR1 is SGHDN and CDR2 is FVKESK in the germline V gene. This CDR3 is 14 amino acids long. The V gene lost 4 bases and the J gene lost 4 bases, with 13 bases spanning the gap.

This clonotype was counted between two and nine times. A read error may be the cause here, since a much bigger clone is one base away. J is TRBJ1-2 and V is TRBV7-2; D unresolved. CDR1 is SGHTA, CDR2 FQGNSA, per germline. V dropped 1 base and J dropped 7 bases, with 4 bases sitting between them. CDR3 length equals 11 residues. CDR3: CASSLEAGYTF. CDR3 coding DNA: TGTGCCAGCAGCTTAGAGGCTGGCTACACCTTC.

This clonotype was counted a few times. The V and J genes are TRBV10-3 and TRBJ2-7; TRBD2 aligns across 8 bases. V shed 11 bases and J 7 bases; nucleotides not matched to a gene: 13. CDR3 size: 13 residues. Germline CDR1 reads ENHRY; CDR2 reads SYGVKD. The CDR3 spells CAVTRGVGNEQYF. CDR3 DNA sequence: TGTGCCGTAACGCGGGGGGTTGGCAATGAGCAGTACTTC.

The rearrangement joins TRBV3-1 to TRBJ2-3; 9 nucleotides agree with TRBD2. The CDR3 sequence is 18 residues long. Germline V gives CDR1 LGHDT, CDR2 YNNKEL (reference sequence). V gave up 0 bases and J gave up 1 base; unmatched junction bases: 8. The CDR3 reads CASSQDYRVAGGTDTQYF. CDR3 nucleotide sequence: TGTGCCAGCAGCCAAGATTATAGGGTAGCGGGGGGCACAGATACGCAGTATTTT.

The gene calls are TRBV20-1 and TRBJ2-5; 10 positions agree with TRBD2. Germline CDR1 reads DFQATT; CDR2 reads SNEGSKA (reference sequence). Germline trimming cut 1 base from V and 2 bases from J; bases unmatched to any gene: 4. There are 15 residues in the CDR3. The CDR3: CSARVLAGTQETQYF. The CDR3, as DNA: TGCAGTGCTAGAGTACTAGCGGGGACACAAGAGACCCAGTACTTC.

This clonotype was seen at least ten times. The genes are TRBV27 and TRBJ2-7, with 9 bases aligning to TRBD1. The CDR3 covers 14 residues. After removal of 3 bases from V and 4 bases from J, the junction contained 4 bases not matched to a gene. From germline, CDR1 is MNHEY and CDR2 SMNVEV (reference sequence). The CDR3 nucleotides are TGTGCCAGCAGTTTTGGGACAGGGTTTTACGAGCAGTACTTC. This translates into CASSFGTGFYEQYF.

In the case of this clonotype: A junction boundary mismatches the germline segment, possibly from a read error. This chain connects TRBV12-3 or TRBV12-4 to TRBJ2-7, with 9 bases identical to TRBD2. The CDR3 has 18 residues. CDR3 nucleotide sequence: TGTGCCAGCAGTCGACTCAGCGGGAGGTCACCGACGTTCTACAAGCAGTACTTC. Its translation: CASSRLSGRSPTFYKQYF.

The chain uses TRBV20-1 and TRBJ2-5; unclear D gene. Germline V gene data show CDR1 as DFQATT and CDR2 as SNEGSKA (reference sequence). Trimming took off 1 base at V and 4 bases at J, with 7 bases between the two ends. The CDR3 has 12 amino acids. The CDR3 is CSARGRRETQYF. The CDR3 coding sequence is TGCAGTGCTAGAGGGCGGAGAGAGACCCAGTACTTC.

In the case of this clonotype: The junction departs from the called germline gene at one end, perhaps through a read error. J is TRBJ2-5 and V is TRBV5-1; 8 nucleotides agree with TRBD2. Germline V gene lookup returns CDR1 SGHRS and CDR2 YFSETQ. The CDR3 extends over 16 amino acids. The CDR3 reads CASGLALSGIPSQQYF. CDR3 DNA sequence: TGCGCCAGCGGCTTGGCCCTTAGCGGGATACCCTCCCAGCAGTACTTC.

Note on this clonotype: At one of its ends the junction is not consistent with the germline gene, which may arise from a read error. V is TRBV5-1 and J is TRBJ2-1; D not certain. CDR3 size: 14 residues. Germline V gene lookup returns CDR1 SGHRS and CDR2 YFSETQ. As DNA, the CDR3 is TGCGCCAGCAGCTTGGCAGCGCTGTACAATGAGCAGCTCTTC. It translates to CASSLAALYNEQLF.

Only one count was recorded for this clonotype. The chain links TRBV14 to TRBJ1-1, with 8 bases that match TRBD1. The length of the CDR3 is 14 residues. From germline, CDR1 is SGHDN and CDR2 FVKESK. J was trimmed by 6 bases and V by 2 bases; bases with no gene match: 5. The CDR3, as DNA: TGTGCCAGCAGCCAACAGGGGGCCGGCGCTGAAGCTTTCTTT. Its protein product is CASSQQGAGAEAFF.

The CDR3 nucleotides read TGTGCCATCAGTGCCCGAGGCACATCGAATGCCAGCACAGATACGCAGTATTTT. Its translation is CAISARGTSNASTDTQYF. The chain uses TRBV10-3 and TRBJ2-3; D ambiguous. Trimming took 4 bases from V and 0 from J, leaving 20 bases between them. The CDR3 is 18 amino acids. Germline lookup yields CDR1 ENHRY and CDR2 SYGVKD.